This T cell receptor (beta chain) was identified during a study of vaccination effects on CD4 cells after COVID-19. The wider study: It was two doses of either the BNT162b2 or mRNA-1273 vaccine that participants received. Study observations and caveats: Marked clonal contraction of both clone types appeared late after vaccination.

Sequencing followed a ViraFEST assay step that expanded antigen-specific CD4+ T cells with viral peptide pools. At the end of over 8 days of culture, CD4+ T cells were isolated. Nobody among the vaccine recipients had prior SARS-CoV-2 infection (nucleocapsid antibodies were negative). PBMC were cultured at around 1.9 million per well with 10 IU/ml IL-2 and around 10 ug/ml peptides. Cultures received IL-2 medium that replaced half the medium on days 3 and 7. On this clone: Its antigen remains unknown.

Here immunoSEQ multiplex PCR was the method, and the copy in TCRdb shows in-frame clones only, minus some. The sample holds tens of thousands of clones, approximately 79% seen once. The CDR3 runs to 14 residues. From germline, CDR1 is SGHVS and CDR2 FQNEAQ. Trimming took off 8 bases at V and 5 bases at J, with 17 bases between the two ends. The chain has TRBV7-8 and TRBJ2-3, with D possibly being TRBD2 (7 bases). The TCR originated in a human donor who received a COVID-19 vaccine. The sample here was CD4+ T cells from PBMCs cultured with HCoV-OC43 spike peptides, taken before COVID-19 vaccination. The sample's subset: HCoV-OC43 spike overlapping peptide pool stimulation. CDR3 residues: CASSYGGRQDTQYF. The DNA for the CDR3 is TGTGCCAGCTCCTACGGGGGGCGACAAGATACGCAGTATTTT.